This T cell receptor beta chain was found in a study of blood T cell repertoires in COVID-19. In the study overall: Whether acute or convalescent, the COVID-19 samples came from the United States, Italy and Spain. Nucleic acid was either cDNA or gDNA, and it came from T cells, B-cell-depleted T cells, or PBMCs.

Original data processing: Reference gene primers were amplified, and this amplification served to estimate nucleated cell counts. Only in-frame clones appear in the TCRdb table, and some are missing; sequencing was by immunoSEQ multiplex PCR. The V and J calls and clone size come from that table; D and trimming were worked out from the DNA. This sample has around 300,000 clones, with 80% to 95% found just once. This CDR3 comprises 16 residues. Between the trimmed V and J ends, which lost 4 bases and 1 base, there was a span of 16 bases. The V gene's germline CDR1 is SGHDN and CDR2 FVKESK. Seattle patients were enrolled during active infection and followed longitudinally.

The receptor comes from a woman aged 25 to 45 with COVID-19, enrolled during active disease. Source material: peripheral blood. The rearrangement links TRBV14 to TRBJ2-5, with D possibly being TRBD2 (6 bases). The CDR3 region has the DNA TGTGCCAGCAGCCCCGGACGGGGCGGGGTCCAAGAGACCCAGTACTTC. Its protein product is CASSPGRGGVQETQYF.